The 27 T cell receptor beta chains presented below share a single source sample, sequenced in a study of shared clonotypes between healthy human individuals. Clones were sequenced by immunoSEQ multiplex PCR, and TCRdb holds only the in-frame ones, with some missing. The sample holds hundreds of thousands of clones, about 74% seen once. The source material was PBMCs. The receptors shown here come from a woman in her forties in good health. Some clones in this sample may be carry-over from other donors' samples.

This sequence joins TRBV6-5 and TRBJ1-5; D gene unclear. The ends were cut back, 4 bases at V and 1 base at J, with 11 bases in the middle. The germline V gene encodes CDR1 MNHEY and CDR2 SVGAGI. The CDR3 loop spans 15 amino acids. The CDR3 bases are TGTGCCAGCAGTTTTCGCCCCGGGAGCAATCAGCCCCAGCATTTT. Its protein product is CASSFRPGSNQPQHF.

This CDR3 is CASSSQVNQPQHF. In DNA form, the CDR3 reads TGTGCCAGCAGTTCACAGGTCAATCAGCCCCAGCATTTT. This chain uses TRBV28 with TRBJ1-5; maybe TRBD1 (5 bases). Germline CDR1 reads MDHEN; CDR2 reads SYDVKM. Trimming stripped 4 bases from V and 3 bases from J, with 7 bases between. This CDR3 region has 13 residues.

This chain uses TRBV28 with TRBJ2-7; maybe TRBD1 (6 bases). The CDR3 contains 16 residues. V was pared by 4 bases and J by 1 base, with 17 bases between. Per the germline V gene, CDR1 is MDHEN and CDR2 is SYDVKM. The CDR3 protein is CASSWRGQSSSYEQYF. CDR3 nucleotides: TGTGCCAGCAGTTGGCGCGGACAGTCGTCGTCCTACGAGCAGTACTTC.

The chain combines TRBV29-1 with TRBJ2-7, with D tentatively TRBD1 (6 bases). Germline CDR1 reads SQVTM; CDR2 reads ANQGSEA. The CDR3 totals 13 residues. Trimming cost V 7 bases and J 6 bases, with 19 bases left between them. The DNA for the CDR3 is TGCAGCGCCCTCCCGCACAGGGAAGCCGAGCAGTACTTC. It yields the protein CSALPHREAEQYF.

For this clone: This probably arose from a read error, given a far larger clone one base away. This chain links TRBV6-1 with TRBJ1-1, with D hard to call. Germline V CDR1 and CDR2: MNHNS, SASEGT. The length of the CDR3 is 13 residues. This CDR3 is CASSRTENTEASF. DNA of the CDR3: TGTGCCAGCAGTCGAACAGAGAACACTGAAGCTTCCTTT.

The genes are TRBV11-2 and TRBJ2-3, with D unclear. The CDR3 runs 14 residues. CDR1 is SGHAT, CDR2 FQNNGV, per germline. Trimming removed 5 bases at V and 0 bases at J, with 9 bases between. CDR3 loop: CASSPRRSTDTQYF. In nucleotides, the CDR3 is TGTGCCAGCAGCCCCCGGAGAAGCACAGATACGCAGTATTTT.

J is TRBJ2-2 and V is TRBV5-1, with 14 positions matching TRBD2. V gave up 3 bases and J gave up 1 base; unmatched junction bases: 11. CDR3 length: 20 residues. Germline V gene sequence: CDR1 SGHRS, CDR2 YFSETQ. CDR3 DNA sequence: TGCGCCAGCAGCTGGATCCCGGGACTAGCGGGAGAGGGGAACACCGGGGAGCTGTTTTTT. Translated, it gives CASSWIPGLAGEGNTGELFF.

This clone was seen repeatedly, ten times or more. Different DNA sequences within this sample yield the same CDR3. This chain joins TRBV10-3 and TRBJ2-7, with 7 bases fitting TRBD2. After removal of 6 bases from V and 6 bases from J, the junction contained 8 bases not matched to a gene. The CDR3 covers 13 residues. The germline V gene encodes CDR1 ENHRY and CDR2 SYGVKD. The DNA for the CDR3 is TGTGCCATCAGGGGGGTACTAGCGCGCGAGCAGTACTTC. Its protein product is CAIRGVLAREQYF.

Comment on this clone: Just one base apart from a much larger clone, this may be a read error. This specimen includes other DNA sequences encoding the same CDR3. The chain combines TRBV9 with TRBJ2-1; 8 bases are shared with TRBD2. V lost 0 bases and J lost 2; bases outside the gene matches: 1. CDR3 length equals 15 residues. Germline CDR1 and CDR2: SGDLS and YYNGEE. The CDR3 DNA reads TGTGCCAGCAGCGTAGTTAGCGGGACCTACAATGAGCAGTTCTTC. Translation: CASSVVSGTYNEQFF. The whole variable domain, filled in from reference TRBV9 and TRBJ2-1, reads DSGVTQTPKHLITATGQRVTLRCSPRSGDLSVYWYQQSLDQGLQFLIQYYNGEERAKGNILERFSAQQFPDLHSELNLSSLELGDSALYFCASSVVSGTYNEQFFGPGTRLTVL.

The chain is built from TRBV18 and TRBJ2-3; TRBD2 might be the D (5 bases). Between the trimmed V and J ends, which lost 3 bases and 5 bases, there was a span of 12 bases. This CDR3 spans 14 amino acids. From germline, CDR1 is KGHSH and CDR2 LQKENI. CDR3 protein: CASSPGVRRDTQYF. CDR3 sequence (DNA): TGTGCCAGCTCACCCGGGGTCCGACGAGATACGCAGTATTTT.

Concerning this clone: A read error may produce the germline difference seen at one junction end. The CDR3 region is CASSSSGSYEQYF. The DNA of the CDR3 is TGTGCTAGCAGCTCTAGCGGGAGTTACGAGCAGTACTTC. The V call is TRBV7-7, the J call TRBJ2-7; 10 positions agree with TRBD2. Germline V CDR1 and CDR2: SSHAT, FNYEAQ (reference sequence). The length of the CDR3 is 13 residues.

The gene calls are TRBV28 and TRBJ1-1, with 9 nucleotides matching TRBD1. V gave up 5 bases and J gave up 11 bases; unmatched junction bases: 18. CDR3 length: 16 amino acids. Looked up from germline, CDR1 is MDHEN and CDR2 is SYDVKM. This CDR3 reads CASSPGGTGTSKSAFF. In DNA, the CDR3 is TGTGCCAGCAGTCCCGGGGGGACAGGGACCTCTAAAAGTGCTTTCTTT.

This chain uses TRBV19 with TRBJ2-5; no firm D call. The germline V and J ends were trimmed by 7 bases and 2 bases, with 11 bases remaining between them. Germline CDR1 and CDR2: LNHDA and SQIVND (reference sequence). The CDR3 contains 13 residues. The CDR3 nucleotides read TGTGCCAGTAATAAGGGCCGACAAGAGACCCAGTACTTC. This sequence encodes CASNKGRQETQYF.

In this sample, this clone turned up a few times. A much larger clone differs from this one at a single base, so this may be a read error. This rearrangement joins TRBV11-2 to TRBJ2-7, with TRBD1 matching 8 bases. CDR1 SGHAT and CDR2 FQNNGV come from the germline V gene. The CDR3 length is 14 residues. The junction had 10 bases not matched to a gene; V was cut back by 7 bases and J by 5 bases. This CDR3 reads CASNFRTGQDEQYF. The CDR3 DNA sequence: TGTGCCAGCAACTTTAGGACAGGGCAGGACGAGCAGTACTTC. Supplemented by reference TRBV11-2 and TRBJ2-7, the full variable domain reads EAGVAQSPRYKIIEKRQSVAFWCNPISGHATLYWYQQILGQGPKLLIQFQNNGVVDDSQLPKDRFSAERLKGVDSTLKIQPAKLEDSAVYLCASNFRTGQDEQYFGPGTRLTVT.

The chain employs TRBV5-1 and TRBJ2-3, with 10 bases that match TRBD2. The CDR3 spans 16 residues. Germline CDR1 and CDR2: SGHRS and YFSETQ. V was clipped by 3 bases and J by 1 base; unmatched bases: 5. DNA of the CDR3: TGCGCCAGCAGCTCGGGGACTAGCGTAGGCACAGATACGCAGTATTTT. This translates into CASSSGTSVGTDTQYF.

The rearrangement links TRBV6-1 to TRBJ1-1; TRBD1 aligns across 8 bases. Germline values: CDR1 MNHNS, CDR2 SASEGT. The V segment lost 1 base and the J segment 1 base; nucleotides outside the gene matches: 5. The CDR3 loop spans 16 amino acids. CDR3 protein: CASSEDEGQGNTEAFF. The DNA for the CDR3 is TGTGCCAGCAGTGAAGACGAAGGACAGGGGAACACTGAAGCTTTCTTT.

This clone has just one count. J is TRBJ2-3 and V is TRBV9; D unclear. V was shortened by 0 bases and J by 0 bases, with 11 bases between the two germline ends. The CDR3 loop spans 16 amino acids. Per germline, CDR1 SGDLS and CDR2 YYNGEE. CDR3 region: CASSVEVDTSTDTQYF. The CDR3 bases are TGTGCCAGCAGCGTAGAGGTCGATACTAGCACAGATACGCAGTATTTT. Full variable domain (remainder filled in from reference TRBV9 and TRBJ2-3): DSGVTQTPKHLITATGQRVTLRCSPRSGDLSVYWYQQSLDQGLQFLIQYYNGEERAKGNILERFSAQQFPDLHSELNLSSLELGDSALYFCASSVEVDTSTDTQYFGPGTRLTVL.

For this clone: A far bigger clonotype differs at one base, so this is likely a read error. Other DNA sequences of this sample code for an identical CDR3. The chain has TRBV18 and TRBJ1-1; D unclear. Germline assignment: CDR1 KGHSH and CDR2 LQKENI. The ends were cut back, 5 bases at V and 8 bases at J, with 15 bases in the middle. This CDR3 contains 13 residues. CDR3 in amino acids: CASSLYMWTEAFF. The DNA of the CDR3 is TGTGCCAGCTCATTATACATGTGGACCGAAGCTTTCTTT.

The table lists this clone with many counts. Different DNA sequences within this sample yield the same CDR3. The gene calls are TRBV25-1 and TRBJ1-1; TRBD1 is a possible D gene (5 bases). Germline loops: CDR1 MGHDK, CDR2 SYGVNS. Trimming stripped 0 bases from V and 1 base from J, with 15 bases between. This CDR3 comprises 17 residues. The CDR3 here is CASSEYATGQGNTEAFF. CDR3 nucleotide sequence: TGTGCCAGCAGTGAATATGCGACTGGGCAGGGGAACACTGAAGCTTTCTTT.

In regard to this clone: A far larger clone is just one base off, so this is likely a read error. Additional DNA sequences in this sample encode the identical CDR3. This chain joins TRBV10-1 and TRBJ2-7; TRBD2 matches at 10 bases. The germline V gene has CDR1 WNHNN and CDR2 SYGVQD (reference sequence). V lost 6 bases, J lost 0 bases, and 8 bases stayed unmatched. The CDR3 is made up of 16 amino acids. CDR3 sequence: CASSPSTSGISYEQYF. The DNA for the CDR3 is TGCGCCAGCAGCCCTTCTACTAGCGGGATCTCCTACGAGCAGTACTTC.

CDR3 protein: CASKGAMYSNQPQHF. CDR3 bases: TGTGCCAGCAAGGGGGCCATGTATAGCAATCAGCCCCAGCATTTT. The genes are TRBV27 and TRBJ1-5; 7 bases match TRBD1. V was clipped by 7 bases and J by 0 bases; unmatched bases: 6. CDR3 length: 15 amino acids. The germline V gene encodes CDR1 MNHEY and CDR2 SMNVEV (reference sequence).

The chain carries TRBV5-4 and TRBJ2-3; D call uncertain. Trimming pared 2 bases from V and 4 bases from J, leaving 11 bases between. Looked up from germline, CDR1 is SGHNT and CDR2 is YYREEE (reference sequence). CDR3 length: 14 residues. DNA for the CDR3: TGTGCCAGCAGCTTTCCAGGTCGGGCAGATACGCAGTATTTT. Translated: CASSFPGRADTQYF.

This chain connects TRBV2 to TRBJ1-1; D is unclear. V was trimmed by 4 bases and J by 4 bases, leaving 10 bases between them. This CDR3 is built from 13 residues. Germline V CDR1 and CDR2: SNHLY, FYNNEI. The CDR3 reads CASSVSPFTEAFF. CDR3 DNA sequence: TGTGCCAGCAGTGTTTCCCCTTTCACTGAAGCTTTCTTT.

This clone was observed a few times. J is TRBJ2-3 and V is TRBV30; D unresolved. V was pared by 2 bases and J by 3 bases, with 6 bases between. The germline V gene has CDR1 GTSNPN and CDR2 SVGIG (reference sequence). The CDR3 is made up of 12 amino acids. The CDR3 DNA reads as TGTGCCTGGAGTTTCGGGACAGATACGCAGTATTTT. Encoded protein: CAWSFGTDTQYF. Complete variable domain (other parts from reference TRBV30 and TRBJ2-3): SQTIHQWPATLVQPVGSPLSLECTVEGTSNPNLYWYRQAAGRGLQLLFYSVGIGQISSEVPQNLSASRPQDRQFILSSKKLLLSDSGFYLCAWSFGTDTQYFGPGTRLTVL.

The rearrangement links TRBV2 to TRBJ1-1; 9 bases agree with TRBD1. In germline, CDR1 is SNHLY, CDR2 FYNNEI. The CDR3 spans 15 residues. The trim removed 6 bases at V and 1 base at J, leaving 6 bases unmatched. The CDR3 bases are TGTGCCAGCAGCCCACAGGGGGCGAGGAACACTGAAGCTTTCTTT. Its translation: CASSPQGARNTEAFF.

This chain connects TRBV6-5 to TRBJ2-1; no definite D call. This CDR3 has 13 amino acids. V was pared by 0 bases and J by 8 bases, with 8 bases between. Germline assignment: CDR1 MNHEY and CDR2 SVGAGI. CDR3 region: CASSYSSPDEQFF. The CDR3 bases are TGTGCCAGCAGTTACTCCTCTCCAGATGAGCAGTTCTTC.

The rearrangement links TRBV19 to TRBJ1-4; 8 nucleotides match TRBD1. The CDR3 contains 16 residues. Germline V gene sequence: CDR1 LNHDA, CDR2 SQIVND (reference sequence). Trimming at V came to 5 bases and at J to 4 bases, leaving 9 bases not matched to a gene. CDR3 in DNA: TGTGCCAGTAGTGTAACTCCGGGACAGGATAATGAAAAACTGTTTTTT. Translated: CASSVTPGQDNEKLFF.